The present T cell receptor (beta chain) was sequenced within a study of OX40 agonist ivuxolimab in advanced cancers. Study in general: Patients in the trial were receiving intravenous ivuxolimab every 2 weeks, at doses of 0.01 to 10 mg/kg.

Only in-frame clones appear in the TCRdb table, and some are missing; sequencing was by immunoSEQ multiplex PCR. The sample holds about 53,000 clones, just under 80% seen once. The V gene's germline CDR1 is LNHDA and CDR2 SQIVND (reference sequence). V lost 6 bases, J lost 1 base, and 5 bases stayed unmatched. The CDR3 spans 14 residues. This clone was found once. The source material was CD4+ or CD8+ T cells sorted from blood, sampled in a trial of the OX40 agonist ivuxolimab. The clonotype originates from an adult with an advanced solid tumor such as melanoma, head and neck, liver or kidney cancer. The V and J genes are TRBV19 and TRBJ2-7; TRBD1 matches at 8 bases. Written as DNA, the CDR3 is TGTGCCAGTAGCCAGACAGGGGAATCCTACGAGCAGTACTTC. This codes for CASSQTGESYEQYF.